A single sample gave rise to the 16 T cell receptor beta chains below, sequenced in a study of blood T cell repertoires in COVID-19. The table came from immunoSEQ multiplex PCR; TCRdb's copy has only in-frame clones and leaves some out. This table holds 250,000 to 300,000 clones, over 80% found once. The specimen was PBMCs or T cells enriched from blood (not recorded which). All receptors derive from a human donor in a cohort exposed to, infected with or recovered from COVID-19 (not recorded which). The donor label of this sample is uncertain.

V and J are TRBV30 and TRBJ1-1, with a weak D call TRBD1 (5 bases). This CDR3 is built from 13 residues. V was cut by 0 bases and J by 3 bases, with 8 bases left in between. Per the germline V gene, CDR1 is GTSNPN and CDR2 is SVGIG (reference sequence). CDR3 loop: CAWSVRVDTEAFF. DNA of the CDR3: TGTGCCTGGAGTGTCAGGGTGGACACTGAAGCTTTCTTT.

This clone was observed once. In nucleotides, the CDR3 is TGTGCCAGCATTAGCGGGGGGGCCGTCGAGCAGTACTTC. It encodes CASISGGAVEQYF. The chain links TRBV28 to TRBJ2-7; 11 positions match TRBD2. CDR3 length equals 13 residues. V shed 7 bases and J 6 bases; nucleotides not matched to a gene: 5. Germline V gene sequence: CDR1 MDHEN, CDR2 SYDVKM.

The chain carries TRBV19 and TRBJ1-2; weak D call: TRBD1 (6 bases). Germline V lookup: CDR1 LNHDA, CDR2 SQIVND (reference sequence). The V and J ends lost 5 bases and 4 bases respectively, with 11 bases between them. This CDR3 is built from 13 residues. The CDR3, as DNA: TGTGCCAGTAGTGAGGGAGGGGGCTATGGCTACACCTTC. This encodes CASSEGGGYGYTF.

Regarding this clone: Within the sample, other DNA sequences also encode this same CDR3. The V gene is TRBV19, the J gene TRBJ2-3; 8 bases match TRBD2. Looked up from germline, CDR1 is LNHDA and CDR2 is SQIVND (reference sequence). The V segment lost 2 bases and the J segment 3 bases; nucleotides outside the gene matches: 4. The CDR3 consists of 15 residues. CDR3 residues: CASSIPSGGTDTQYF. CDR3 nucleotides: TGTGCCAGTAGTATACCGAGCGGGGGAACAGATACGCAGTATTTT.

The CDR3 reads CASSQDVKRGLTGELFF. The CDR3 DNA is TGTGCCAGCAGCCAAGATGTCAAGCGGGGGCTCACCGGGGAGCTGTTTTTT. The rearrangement uses TRBV3-1 (or the pseudogene TRBV3-2) and TRBJ2-2, with 8 nucleotides matching TRBD2. Germline V gene data show CDR1 as LGHDT and CDR2 as YNNKEL (reference sequence). This CDR3 region has 17 residues. V was pared by 0 bases and J by 4 bases, with 7 bases of the junction left unmatched.

The chain combines TRBV9 with TRBJ2-3; 8 nucleotides agree with TRBD2. This CDR3 is built from 15 residues. V shed 0 bases and J 0 bases; nucleotides not matched to a gene: 0. Germline values: CDR1 SGDLS, CDR2 YYNGEE. This CDR3 reads CASSVAGGSTDTQYF. CDR3 sequence (DNA): TGTGCCAGCAGCGTAGCGGGGGGGAGCACAGATACGCAGTATTTT.

The chain couples TRBV11-3 to TRBJ2-3, with 9 positions matching TRBD1. Germline loops: CDR1 SGHNT, CDR2 YENEEA. V shed 3 bases, J shed 6 bases, and the junction held 4 bases outside the gene matches. The length of the CDR3 is 14 residues. The DNA of the CDR3 is TGTGCCAGCAGCTTGACAGGGGGAATCGATACGCAGTATTTT. Its protein is CASSLTGGIDTQYF.

The gene calls are TRBV12-3 or TRBV12-4 and TRBJ1-1, with 9 nucleotides matching TRBD1. The CDR3 consists of 12 residues. J gave up 11 bases and V 1 base, and 2 bases lay outside the gene matches. The CDR3 region has the DNA TGTGCCAGCAGTTTAGGGACAGGGGTTGCTTTCTTT. It codes for CASSLGTGVAFF.

This clone has a single count. This chain connects TRBV6-2 or TRBV6-3 to TRBJ2-1; TRBD1 matches at 8 bases. CDR3 length: 13 residues. Germline trimming cut 5 bases from V and 5 bases from J; bases unmatched to any gene: 2. Germline assignment: CDR1 MNHEY and CDR2 SVGEGT. The CDR3, as DNA: TGTGCCAGCAGTCGGACAGGGAACAATGAGCAGTTCTTC. It specifies CASSRTGNNEQFF.

V is TRBV6-2 or TRBV6-3 and J is TRBJ2-1, with 12 bases fitting TRBD2. Germline CDR1 reads MNHEY; CDR2 reads SVGEGT. This CDR3 has 17 residues. Trimming at V came to 0 bases and at J to 2 bases, leaving 2 bases not matched to a gene. The chain's CDR3 is CASSYSPSGGAYNEQFF. Here the CDR3 DNA reads TGTGCCAGCAGTTACTCGCCTAGCGGGGGGGCCTACAATGAGCAGTTCTTC.

The chain is built from TRBV11-3 and TRBJ2-5; D remains ambiguous. The germline CDR1 and CDR2 sequences are SGHNT and YENEEA. CDR3 length equals 12 residues. Deletions cut 2 bases from V and 5 bases from J, with 6 bases between. The CDR3 loop reads CASSLNGETQYF. Written as DNA, the CDR3 is TGTGCCAGCAGCTTAAACGGGGAGACCCAGTACTTC.

The chain couples TRBV5-4 to TRBJ1-2; 7 bases map to TRBD1. The CDR3 has 15 amino acids. Looked up from germline, CDR1 is SGHNT and CDR2 is YYREEE (reference sequence). Germline trimming cut 2 bases from V and 4 bases from J; bases unmatched to any gene: 8. The chain's CDR3 is CASSFGTGVGYGYTF. CDR3 coding DNA: TGTGCCAGCAGCTTCGGAACAGGGGTGGGCTATGGCTACACCTTC.

This chain uses TRBV10-3 with TRBJ2-7; the D gene is possibly TRBD1 (6 bases). The germline gives CDR1 ENHRY, CDR2 SYGVKD. V lost 6 bases to trimming and J lost 1 base, with 10 bases between them. This CDR3 spans 13 amino acids. The CDR3 DNA reads TGTGCCATCAGGGACGACAGGTCCTACGAGCAGTACTTC. Translating it yields CAIRDDRSYEQYF.

This clone was seen more than once but under ten times. V usage is TRBV1 and J usage is TRBJ1-5; the D call TRBD1 from the table was never checked on the DNA. TRBV1 is given as a pseudogene. The CDR3 has 18 residues. CDR3 coding DNA: TGCACCAGCAGCCAAGACCCGGCCAGGGCGTATAGCAATCAGCCCCAGCATTTT. Its translation is CTSSQDPARAYSNQPQHF.

The V and J genes are TRBV24-1 and TRBJ2-3, with 15 bases fitting TRBD2. This CDR3 has 18 amino acids. J lost 3 bases, V lost 4 bases, and 7 bases had no gene match. Germline V gives CDR1 KGHDR, CDR2 SFDVKD. The CDR3 is CATSDAGLAGGPTDTQYF. The CDR3 DNA is TGTGCCACCAGTGACGCCGGACTAGCGGGGGGGCCGACAGATACGCAGTATTTT.

The J gene is TRBJ2-1, the V gene TRBV6-2 or TRBV6-3; possible D gene TRBD2, 5 bases. The CDR3 extends over 16 amino acids. V was trimmed by 6 bases and J by 8 bases, leaving 23 bases between them. CDR1 and CDR2 (germline): MNHEY, SVGEGT. CDR3: CASSRPGTLDGYEQFF. The CDR3 DNA sequence: TGTGCCAGCAGCCGTCCGGGAACCTTGGACGGCTATGAGCAGTTCTTC.